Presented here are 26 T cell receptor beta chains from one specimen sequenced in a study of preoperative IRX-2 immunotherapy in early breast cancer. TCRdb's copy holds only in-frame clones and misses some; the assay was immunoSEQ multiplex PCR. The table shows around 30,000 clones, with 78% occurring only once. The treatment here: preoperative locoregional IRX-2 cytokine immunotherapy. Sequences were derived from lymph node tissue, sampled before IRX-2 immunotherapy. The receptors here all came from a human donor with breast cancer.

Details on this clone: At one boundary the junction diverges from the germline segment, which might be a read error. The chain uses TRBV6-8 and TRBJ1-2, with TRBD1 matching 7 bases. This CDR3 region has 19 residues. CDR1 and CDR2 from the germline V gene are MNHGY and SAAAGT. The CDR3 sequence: CAISGGQAIYLSAGLGYTF. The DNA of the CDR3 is TGTGCCATCAGTGGAGGACAGGCCATCTACCTCTCCGCCGGGTTAGGCTACACCTTC.

CDR3 protein: CASIDRRNTEAFF. CDR3 DNA sequence: TGTGCCAGCATCGACAGGAGGAACACTGAAGCTTTCTTT. The V and J genes are TRBV6-8 and TRBJ1-1; the D gene is possibly TRBD1 (6 bases). There are 13 residues in the CDR3. V lost 7 bases, J lost 1 base, and 10 bases lay in between. CDR1 is MNHGY, CDR2 SAAAGT, per germline.

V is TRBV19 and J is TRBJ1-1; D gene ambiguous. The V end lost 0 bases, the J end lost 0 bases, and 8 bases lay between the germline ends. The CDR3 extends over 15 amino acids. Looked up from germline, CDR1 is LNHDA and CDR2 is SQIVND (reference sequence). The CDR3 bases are TGTGCCAGTAGTATAGAGCGGCAGGTGAACACTGAAGCTTTCTTT. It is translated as CASSIERQVNTEAFF.

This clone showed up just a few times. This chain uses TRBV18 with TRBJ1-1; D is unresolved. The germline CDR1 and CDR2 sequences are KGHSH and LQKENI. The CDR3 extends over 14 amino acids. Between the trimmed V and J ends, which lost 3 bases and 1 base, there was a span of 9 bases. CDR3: CASSPEVANTEAFF. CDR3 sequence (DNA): TGTGCCAGCTCACCGGAGGTAGCGAACACTGAAGCTTTCTTT.

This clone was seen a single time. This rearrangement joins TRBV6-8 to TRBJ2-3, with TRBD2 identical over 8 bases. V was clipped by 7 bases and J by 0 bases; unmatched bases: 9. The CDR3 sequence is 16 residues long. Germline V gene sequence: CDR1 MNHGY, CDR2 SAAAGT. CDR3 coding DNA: TGTGCCAGCAAGCGGACTAGCCTACCTAGCACAGATACGCAGTATTTT. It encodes CASKRTSLPSTDTQYF.

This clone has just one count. The CDR3: CASSLRDGRNTEAFF. CDR3 in DNA: TGTGCCAGCAGCTTGCGGGACGGCAGGAACACTGAAGCTTTCTTT. This chain connects TRBV11-3 to TRBJ1-1; possible D gene TRBD1, 5 bases. CDR3 length equals 15 residues. Germline V gene data show CDR1 as SGHNT and CDR2 as YENEEA. V dropped 3 bases and J dropped 1 base, with 12 bases sitting between them. Drawing the rest from reference TRBV11-3 and TRBJ1-1, the complete variable domain is EAGVVQSPRYKIIEKKQPVAFWCNPISGHNTLYWYLQNLGQGPELLIRYENEEAVDDSQLPKDRFSAERLKGVDSTLKIQPAELGDSAVYLCASSLRDGRNTEAFFGQGTRLTVV.

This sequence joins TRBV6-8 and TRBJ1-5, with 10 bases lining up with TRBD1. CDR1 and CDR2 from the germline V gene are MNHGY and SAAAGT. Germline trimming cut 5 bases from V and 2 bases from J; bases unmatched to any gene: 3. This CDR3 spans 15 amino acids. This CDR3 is CASSPGTGGNQPQHF. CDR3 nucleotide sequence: TGTGCCAGCAGTCCAGGGACAGGGGGCAATCAGCCCCAGCATTTT.

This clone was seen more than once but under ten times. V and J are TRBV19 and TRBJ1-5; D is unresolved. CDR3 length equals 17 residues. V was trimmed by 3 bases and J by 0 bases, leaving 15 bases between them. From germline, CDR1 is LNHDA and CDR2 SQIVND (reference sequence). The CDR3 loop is CASSIASGIHSNQPQHF. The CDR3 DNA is TGTGCCAGTAGTATTGCGTCGGGGATTCATAGCAATCAGCCCCAGCATTTT.

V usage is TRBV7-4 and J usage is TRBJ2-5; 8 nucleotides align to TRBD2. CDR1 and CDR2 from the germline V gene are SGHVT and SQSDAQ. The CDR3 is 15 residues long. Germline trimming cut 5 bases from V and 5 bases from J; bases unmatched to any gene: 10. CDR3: CASSASGGGWETQYF. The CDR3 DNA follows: TGTGCCAGCAGCGCCTCAGGCGGGGGGTGGGAGACCCAGTACTTC.

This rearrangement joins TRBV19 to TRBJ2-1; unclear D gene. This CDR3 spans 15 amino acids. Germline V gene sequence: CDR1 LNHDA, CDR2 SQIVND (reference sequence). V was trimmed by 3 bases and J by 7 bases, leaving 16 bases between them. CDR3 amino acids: CASSISELLFNEQFF. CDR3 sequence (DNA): TGTGCCAGTAGTATCTCAGAGTTATTGTTTAATGAGCAGTTCTTC.

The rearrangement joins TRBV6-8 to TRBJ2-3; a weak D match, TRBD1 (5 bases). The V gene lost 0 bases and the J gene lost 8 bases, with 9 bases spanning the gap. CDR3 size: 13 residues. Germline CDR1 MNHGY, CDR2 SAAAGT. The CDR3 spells CASSYSSQGTQYF. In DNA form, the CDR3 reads TGTGCCAGCAGTTACTCGAGCCAGGGTACGCAGTATTTT.

The CDR3 sequence: CASSLGTTKNEKLFF. The DNA of the CDR3 is TGTGCCAGCAGCTTAGGGACAACGAAAAATGAAAAACTGTTTTTT. This rearrangement joins TRBV7-7 to TRBJ1-4; weak D call: TRBD1 (5 bases). Germline V lookup: CDR1 SSHAT, CDR2 FNYEAQ (reference sequence). V gave up 1 base and J gave up 5 bases, with 11 bases separating them. This CDR3 contains 15 residues.

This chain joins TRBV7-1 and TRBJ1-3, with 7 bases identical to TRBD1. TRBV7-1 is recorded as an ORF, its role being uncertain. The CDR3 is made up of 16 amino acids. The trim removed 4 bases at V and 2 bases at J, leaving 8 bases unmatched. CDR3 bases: TGTGCCAGCAGCTTAGATGAGGGGGCGGCTGGAAACACCATATATTTT. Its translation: CASSLDEGAAGNTIYF.

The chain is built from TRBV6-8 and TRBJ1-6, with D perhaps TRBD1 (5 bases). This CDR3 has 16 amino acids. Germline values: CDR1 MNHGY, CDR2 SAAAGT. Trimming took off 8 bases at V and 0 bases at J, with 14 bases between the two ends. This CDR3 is CASAPTAFSYNSPLHF. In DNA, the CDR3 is TGTGCCAGCGCCCCGACAGCCTTCTCCTATAATTCACCCCTCCACTTT.

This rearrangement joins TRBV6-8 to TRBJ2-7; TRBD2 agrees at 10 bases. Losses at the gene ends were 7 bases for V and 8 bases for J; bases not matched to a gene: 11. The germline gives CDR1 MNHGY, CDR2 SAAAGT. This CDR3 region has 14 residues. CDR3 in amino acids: CASNPSGGAFKQYF. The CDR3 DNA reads TGTGCCAGCAATCCTAGCGGGGGAGCCTTCAAGCAGTACTTC.

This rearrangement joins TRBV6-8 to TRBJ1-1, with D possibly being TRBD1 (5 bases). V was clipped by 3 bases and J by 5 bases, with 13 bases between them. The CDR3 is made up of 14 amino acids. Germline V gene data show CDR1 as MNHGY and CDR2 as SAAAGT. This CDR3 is CASSYGAVGTEAFF. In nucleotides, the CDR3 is TGTGCCAGCAGTTATGGGGCAGTAGGGACTGAAGCTTTCTTT.

CDR3 DNA sequence: TGCGCCAGCAGTCCCTCGACAGGGGTCAATTCACCCCTCCACTTT. Protein product: CASSPSTGVNSPLHF. The gene calls are TRBV5-1 and TRBJ1-6, with 8 bases that match TRBD1. The length of the CDR3 is 15 residues. With 5 bases clipped from V and 7 bases from J, the junction kept 8 bases outside the gene matches. The germline gives CDR1 SGHRS, CDR2 YFSETQ.

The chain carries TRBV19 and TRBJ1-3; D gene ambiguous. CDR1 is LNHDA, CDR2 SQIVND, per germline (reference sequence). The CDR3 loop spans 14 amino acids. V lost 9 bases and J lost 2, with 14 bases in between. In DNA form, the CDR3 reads TGTGCCAGCGACAAAGGATTTACTGGAAACACCATATATTTT. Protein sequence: CASDKGFTGNTIYF.

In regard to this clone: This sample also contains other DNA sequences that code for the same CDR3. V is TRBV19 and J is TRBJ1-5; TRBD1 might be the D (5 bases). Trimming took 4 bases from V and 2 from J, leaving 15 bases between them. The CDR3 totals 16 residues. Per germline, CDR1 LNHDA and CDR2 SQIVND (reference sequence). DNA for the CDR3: TGTGCCAGTAGTACCCGGGGGGGAGGTGGCAATCAGCCCCAGCATTTT. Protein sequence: CASSTRGGGGNQPQHF. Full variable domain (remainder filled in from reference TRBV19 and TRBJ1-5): DGGITQSPKYLFRKEGQNVTLSCEQNLNHDAMYWYRQDPGQGLRLIYYSQIVNDFQKGDIAEGYSVSREKKESFPLTVTSAQKNPTAFYLCASSTRGGGGNQPQHFGDGTRLSIL.

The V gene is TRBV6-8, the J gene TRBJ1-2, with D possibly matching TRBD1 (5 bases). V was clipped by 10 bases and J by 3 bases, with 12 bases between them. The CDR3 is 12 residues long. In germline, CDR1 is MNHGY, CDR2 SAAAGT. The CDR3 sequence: CAIKWGDYGYTF. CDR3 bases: TGTGCCATCAAATGGGGGGACTATGGCTACACCTTC.

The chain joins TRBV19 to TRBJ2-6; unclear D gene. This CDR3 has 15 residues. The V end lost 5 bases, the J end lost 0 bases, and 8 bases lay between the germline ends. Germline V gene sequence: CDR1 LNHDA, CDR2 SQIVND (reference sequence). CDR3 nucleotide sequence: TGTGCCAGTAGTGACGGTCGCTCTGGGGCCAACGTCCTGACTTTC. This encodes CASSDGRSGANVLTF.

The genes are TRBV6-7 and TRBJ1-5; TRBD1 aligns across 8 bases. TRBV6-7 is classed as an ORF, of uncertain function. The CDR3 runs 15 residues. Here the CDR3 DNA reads TGTGAGCCGGGAGCCCGGCCAGGGGGCCATCAGCCCCAGCATTTT. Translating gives CEPGARPGGHQPQHF.

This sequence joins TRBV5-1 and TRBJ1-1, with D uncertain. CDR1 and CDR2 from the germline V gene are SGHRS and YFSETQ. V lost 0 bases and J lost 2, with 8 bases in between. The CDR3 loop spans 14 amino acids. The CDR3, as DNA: TGCGCCAGCAGCTTGGAGGGATCTAACACTGAAGCTTTCTTT. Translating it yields CASSLEGSNTEAFF.

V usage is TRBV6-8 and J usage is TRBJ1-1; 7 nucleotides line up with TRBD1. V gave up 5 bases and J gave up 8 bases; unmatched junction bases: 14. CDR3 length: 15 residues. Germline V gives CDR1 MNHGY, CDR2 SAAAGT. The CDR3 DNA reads TGTGCCAGCAGTATAATGACAGGGTATCAATTCGAAGCTTTCTTT. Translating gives CASSIMTGYQFEAFF.

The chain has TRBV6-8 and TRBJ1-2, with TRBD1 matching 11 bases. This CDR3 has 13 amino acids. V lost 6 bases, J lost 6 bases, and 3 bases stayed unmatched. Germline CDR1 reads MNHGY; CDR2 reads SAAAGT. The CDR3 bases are TGTGCCAGCAGAGGACAGGGGGCCAATGGCTACACCTTC. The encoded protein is CASRGQGANGYTF.

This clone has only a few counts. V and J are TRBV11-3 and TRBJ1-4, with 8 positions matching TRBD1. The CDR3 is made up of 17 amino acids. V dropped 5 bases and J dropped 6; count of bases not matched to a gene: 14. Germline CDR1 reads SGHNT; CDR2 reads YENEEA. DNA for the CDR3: TGTGCCAGCAGCCCCCATGGGGCAGGGGGCGATTATGAAAAACTGTTTTTT. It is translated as CASSPHGAGGDYEKLFF.